The clone carrying this T cell receptor beta chain was recorded at least ten times. Its antigen remains unidentified. This sample is part of a study of blood T cells in healthy people across ages. Findings of the study overall: Getting older went along with TCR beta diversity per million T cells dropping roughly linearly.

Primers used in a second PCR of about 7 to 12 cycles were a sample-barcoded 5' primer and a J-beta primer mix. TCRdb fed the 5' RACE reads into MiXCR, producing one record per CDR3 protein. The sample includes roughly 800,000 distinct CDR3 sequences, 55% to 70% of them seen just once. Per sample, a minimum of 6.5 million PBMCs were isolated. Per sample, extraction of total RNA gave at least 5 micrograms in every case. This CDR3 is 15 amino acids long. Unmatched junction bases numbered 10, after V lost 8 bases and J lost 3 bases. Looked up from germline, CDR1 is MNHEY and CDR2 is SVGEGT. The source material was blood. This clonotype was obtained from a man aged 25-45 years in good health. This chain uses TRBV6-2 or TRBV6-3 with TRBJ2-7; 10 bases line up with TRBD1. The CDR3 DNA sequence: TGTGCCAGCCTCCGGGGACAGGGGATCTTCTACGAGCAGTACTTC. The encoded protein is CASLRGQGIFYEQYF.